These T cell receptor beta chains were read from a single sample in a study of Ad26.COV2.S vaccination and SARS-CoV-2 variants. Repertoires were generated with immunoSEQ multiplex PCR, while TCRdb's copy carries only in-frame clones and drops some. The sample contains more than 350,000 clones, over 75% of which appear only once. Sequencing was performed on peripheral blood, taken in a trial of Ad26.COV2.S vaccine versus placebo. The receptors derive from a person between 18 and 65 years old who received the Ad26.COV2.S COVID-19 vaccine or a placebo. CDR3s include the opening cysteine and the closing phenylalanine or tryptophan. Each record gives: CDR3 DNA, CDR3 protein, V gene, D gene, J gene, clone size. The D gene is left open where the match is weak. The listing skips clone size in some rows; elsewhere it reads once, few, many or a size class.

TGTGCCAGCAGTAACGCAGGGGTTGACGGCAATCAGCCCCAGCATTTT | CASSNAGVDGNQPQHF | TRBV6-2/TRBV6-3 | . | TRBJ1-5 | .
TGTGCCAGCAGTCCGCTAGCGGGAGGTTACACCGGGGAGCTGTTTTTT | CASSPLAGGYTGELFF | TRBV6-2/TRBV6-3 | TRBD2 | TRBJ2-2 | .
TGTGCCAGCACCACCCGAGGGCCCGACACCGGGGAGCTGTTTTTT | CASTTRGPDTGELFF | TRBV21-1 | . | TRBJ2-2 | .
TGTGCCAGCAGCTGGGGACCTGGGACAGGGAACAATGAGCAGTTCTTC | CASSWGPGTGNNEQFF | TRBV7-2 | TRBD1 | TRBJ2-1 | .
TGTGCTCGGGGAGGGGCCTACGAGCAGTACTTC | CARGGAYEQYF | TRBV30 | TRBD2 | TRBJ2-7 | .
TGTGCCAGCAGCTTAGAACAGGCGGAAGCTTTCTTT | CASSLEQAEAFF | TRBV11-2 | . | TRBJ1-1 | .
TGCGCCAGCAGCCCACAGGGGGGCCTACAGGGATCACCCCTCCACTTT | CASSPQGGLQGSPLHF | TRBV5-1 | TRBD1 | TRBJ1-6 | .
TGTGCCAGCAGCTTAGGTTCGGCAACGGGGGACGAGCAGTACTTC | CASSLGSATGDEQYF | TRBV7-2 | . | TRBJ2-7 | few
TGTGCCAGCAGTCGGACAGGGGGCACGCCCCAGCATTTT | CASSRTGGTPQHF | TRBV28 | TRBD1 | TRBJ1-5 | .
TGCGCCAGCAGCCTCGACCGACAGGGAACTAACTACGAGCAGTACTTC | CASSLDRQGTNYEQYF | TRBV5-1 | TRBD1 | TRBJ2-7 | .
TGCAGTGCTGGAGGGGACACTGAAGCTTTCTTT | CSAGGDTEAFF | TRBV20-1 | . | TRBJ1-1 | .